A selection of T cell receptor beta chains follows, all from one sample in a study of cytomegalovirus exposure and HLA in healthy donors. Here immunoSEQ multiplex PCR was the method, and the copy in TCRdb shows in-frame clones only, minus some. The sample lists 110,000 or so clones; 88% were seen once. The sequenced material came from PBMCs. The receptors shown here come from a man in his late teens or twenties in good health and CMV-seronegative. Both conserved end residues are part of each CDR3. Fields, in order: clone size, V gene, J gene, D gene, CDR3 protein, CDR3 DNA. D genes are given only for firm matches. For some rows the clone size is stated as once, few or many, or as a class when expanded; others skip it.

NA	TRBV6-4	TRBJ2-1	TRBD2	CASSGAPSGRNEQFF	TGTGCCAGCAGCGGGGCTCCTAGCGGACGCAATGAGCAGTTCTTC
NA	TRBV15	TRBJ2-7	TRBD1	CATSLPSTGAHEQYF	TGTGCCACCAGCCTACCCTCGACAGGGGCCCACGAGCAGTACTTC
once	TRBV15	TRBJ2-1	NA	CATSRVTSDEQFF	TGTGCCACCAGCAGAGTCACATCCGATGAGCAGTTCTTC
NA	TRBV7-7	TRBJ1-5	TRBD1	CASSKKKDRGGLGKQPQHF	TGTGCCAGCAGCAAGAAAAAGGACAGGGGGGGATTAGGCAAGCAGCCCCAGCATTTT
once	TRBV7-2	TRBJ2-4	TRBD2	CASSLSGGANIQYF	TGTGCCAGCAGCTTAAGCGGGGGAGCGAACATTCAGTACTTC
NA	TRBV6-1	TRBJ2-1	NA	CASGQGSYNEQFF	TGTGCCAGCGGCCAGGGATCCTACAATGAGCAGTTCTTC
NA	TRBV4-1	TRBJ2-1	NA	CASSQVGRGLDNEQFF	TGCGCCAGCAGCCAAGTCGGTAGAGGGCTCGACAATGAGCAGTTCTTC
NA	TRBV15	TRBJ2-7	TRBD2	CATSMGLAREQYF	TGTGCCACCAGCATGGGACTAGCTCGCGAGCAGTACTTC
NA	TRBV10-3	TRBJ1-5	TRBD1	CAISTGTGDQPQHF	TGTGCCATATCAACCGGGACAGGAGACCAGCCCCAGCATTTT
NA	TRBV28	TRBJ2-7	NA	CASRRASGAYEQYF	TGTGCCAGCAGGCGGGCCTCGGGAGCCTACGAGCAGTACTTC
NA	TRBV7-9	TRBJ2-7	NA	CASKQGGEQYF	TGTGCCAGCAAACAGGGTGGCGAGCAGTACTTC
NA	TRBV4-3	TRBJ2-3	TRBD2	CASSKLAGRTDTQYF	TGCGCCAGCAGCAAACTAGCGGGCCGCACAGATACGCAGTATTTT
NA	TRBV6-5	TRBJ2-7	NA	CASSYSVVGSSYEQYF	TGTGCCAGCAGTTACTCGGTTGTTGGCAGCTCCTACGAGCAGTACTTC
once	TRBV7-6	TRBJ2-7	TRBD2	CASSLTSQFSYEQYF	TGTGCCAGCAGCTTGACTAGCCAATTCTCCTACGAGCAGTACTTC
NA	TRBV7-2	TRBJ1-1	TRBD1	CASSLVGGVTEAFF	TGTGCCAGCAGCTTAGTAGGGGGCGTTACTGAAGCTTTCTTT
NA	TRBV19	TRBJ2-6	TRBD1	CARHRDRDSGANVLTF	TGTGCCAGGCACCGGGACAGAGACTCTGGGGCCAACGTCCTGACTTTC
NA	TRBV11-2	TRBJ2-5	TRBD1	CASSLRGDRGRAETQYF	TGTGCCAGCAGCTTAAGGGGAGACAGGGGGCGGGCAGAGACCCAGTACTTC
NA	TRBV5-6	TRBJ2-2	TRBD1	CASSLGTGRNTGELFF	TGTGCCAGCAGCCTTGGGACAGGGAGGAACACCGGGGAGCTGTTTTTT
NA	TRBV28	TRBJ2-7	NA	CASSPAYEQYF	TGTGCCAGCAGCCCAGCCTACGAGCAGTACTTC
NA	TRBV5-4	TRBJ2-7	TRBD1	CASSLTQGIEAYEQYF	TGTGCCAGCAGCTTGACACAGGGGATTGAGGCCTACGAGCAGTACTTC
NA	TRBV5-6	TRBJ2-1	TRBD1	CASSLAGGPYSVYNEQFF	TGTGCCAGCAGCTTGGCAGGGGGCCCCTATTCAGTCTACAATGAGCAGTTCTTC
few	TRBV28	TRBJ1-5	TRBD1	CASSFNRGRPQHF	TGTGCCAGCAGTTTCAACAGGGGCCGGCCCCAGCATTTT